The entry below describes one T cell receptor beta chain. The antigen is undetermined. The sample comes from a study of CD8+ T cells in alopecia areata. Study as a whole: Treated patients were given oral tofacitinib, which was dosed at 5 to 10 mg twice daily.

Whole-study findings and limits: In scalp, tofacitinib significantly decreased clonality and expanded CD8+ clones among the top 100.

The CDR3 sequence is 15 residues long. CDR1 and CDR2 from the germline V gene are SGDLS and YYNGEE. V was clipped by 2 bases and J by 2 bases, with 12 bases between them. Extracted RNA was reverse transcribed, and the resulting cDNA served as sequencing template. Profiling relied on immunoSEQ multiplex PCR, and the TCRdb table lists in-frame clones only, not all of them. The sample includes 150,000 to 200,000 clones, 55% to 70% of them seen just once. Treatment denoted: oral pan-JAK inhibitor, 5-10 mg twice daily. As part of sample collection, lesional scalp punch biopsies and peripheral blood were taken from alopecia areata patients.

This chain uses TRBV9 with TRBJ2-3; the D is unclear. The receptor was isolated from a human donor with alopecia areata. Sequenced material: CD4+ T cells sorted from blood, taken at week 4, from a patient treated with tofacitinib. The DNA of the CDR3 is TGTGCCAGCAGCGTCGACTGGCTACACACAGATACGCAGTATTTT. This encodes CASSVDWLHTDTQYF.